Below, 9 T cell receptor beta chains from the same sample are listed, as sequenced in a study of OX40 agonist ivuxolimab in advanced cancers. This table comes from immunoSEQ multiplex PCR, and its TCRdb copy is limited to in-frame clones, with some not included. This sample has 48,000 or so clones, with 80% to 95% found just once. Specimen: CD4+ or CD8+ T cells sorted from blood, collected in a trial of the OX40 agonist ivuxolimab. These receptors all stem from an adult with an advanced solid tumor such as melanoma, head and neck, liver or kidney cancer.

The rearrangement uses TRBV4-1 and TRBJ1-2; TRBD1 aligns across 8 bases. With V trimmed by 3 bases and J by 0 bases, 0 bases remained unmatched. This CDR3 spans 14 amino acids. Germline V gene lookup returns CDR1 MGHRA and CDR2 YSYEKL. The CDR3 loop is CASSQTGANYGYTF. CDR3 bases: TGCGCCAGCAGCCAGACAGGGGCTAACTATGGCTACACCTTC.

The CDR3 loop reads CASSQRREARYEQYF. Here the CDR3 DNA reads TGCGCCAGCAGTCAACGCAGGGAGGCGAGATACGAGCAGTACTTC. The V call is TRBV23-1, the J call TRBJ2-7; D possibly corresponds to TRBD2 (6 bases). TRBV23-1 is an ORF, and what it does is uncertain. Deletions cut 2 bases from V and 4 bases from J, with 15 bases between. This CDR3 contains 15 residues.

This chain uses TRBV7-9 with TRBJ2-7; D ambiguous. V shed 5 bases and J shed 2 bases, with 10 bases lying between them. The CDR3 is made up of 13 amino acids. Germline V gene sequence: CDR1 SEHNR, CDR2 FQNEAQ (reference sequence). The CDR3 DNA reads TGTGCCAGCAGCCCTCCCGGTGCCTACGAGCAGTACGTC. Translation gives CASSPPGAYEQYV.

The chain has TRBV6-6 and TRBJ2-1; D remains ambiguous. Trimming removed 4 bases from V and 7 bases from J, with 8 bases in between. The CDR3 consists of 12 residues. Germline assignment: CDR1 MNHNY and CDR2 SVGAGI (reference sequence). The chain's CDR3 is CASSSSPNEQFF. The CDR3 DNA reads TGTGCCAGCAGTTCATCGCCGAATGAGCAGTTCTTC.

The J gene is TRBJ1-6, the V gene TRBV7-9; the D is unclear. The ends were cut back, 5 bases at V and 4 bases at J, with 12 bases in the middle. Germline CDR1 is SEHNR and CDR2 is FQNEAQ (reference sequence). The CDR3 sequence is 15 residues long. The CDR3 DNA follows: TGTGCCAGCAGCGATGAAAGGGAATATAATTCACCCCTCCACTTT. This codes for CASSDEREYNSPLHF. The whole variable domain, remainder taken from reference TRBV7-9 and TRBJ1-6, is DTGVSQNPRHKITKRGQNVTFRCDPISEHNRLYWYRQTLGQGPEFLTYFQNEAQLEKSRLLSDRFSAERPKGSFSTLEIQRTEQGDSAMYLCASSDEREYNSPLHFGNGTRLTVT.

The V gene is TRBV9, the J gene TRBJ1-2; 7 bases are a match to TRBD1. Germline values: CDR1 SGDLS, CDR2 YYNGEE. CDR3 length equals 13 residues. Germline trimming cut 4 bases from V and 5 bases from J; bases unmatched to any gene: 5. Written as DNA, the CDR3 is TGTGCCAGCAGCAAAGACAGGGCGTATGGCTACACCTTC. This encodes CASSKDRAYGYTF.

The chain joins TRBV5-1 to TRBJ2-1; 14 positions match TRBD2. The CDR3 totals 16 residues. CDR1 SGHRS and CDR2 YFSETQ come from the germline V gene. The junction had 8 bases not matched to a gene; V was cut back by 3 bases and J by 9 bases. The CDR3 DNA follows: TGCGCCAGCAGCTGGGGGACTAGCGGGGGACCTGGTGAGCAGTTCTTC. Its protein product is CASSWGTSGGPGEQFF.

The rearrangement links TRBV11-3 to TRBJ2-1, with 11 bases fitting TRBD2. The junction had 13 bases not matched to a gene; V was cut back by 5 bases and J by 4 bases. The germline gives CDR1 SGHNT, CDR2 YENEEA. CDR3 length equals 18 residues. CDR3 nucleotides: TGTGCCAGCAGCCTAAGTCCACTAGCGGGGGCCCATTACAATGAGCAGTTCTTC. This translates into CASSLSPLAGAHYNEQFF.

The chain links TRBV5-5 to TRBJ2-7, with D maybe TRBD1 (5 bases). The CDR3 extends over 14 amino acids. Trimming took 5 bases from V and 2 from J, leaving 14 bases between them. Germline V lookup: CDR1 SGHKS, CDR2 YYEKEE (reference sequence). CDR3: CASRDIRETYEQYV. The DNA of the CDR3 is TGTGCCAGCAGAGATATCAGGGAAACCTACGAGCAGTACGTC.